This T cell receptor (beta chain) was sequenced during a study of OX40 agonist ivuxolimab in advanced cancers. The CDR3 is 14 amino acids. CDR1 KGHSH and CDR2 LQKENI come from the germline V gene. V was shortened by 1 base and J by 2 bases, with 9 bases between the two germline ends. The repertoire was sequenced with immunoSEQ multiplex PCR; TCRdb's copy has only in-frame clones and lacks some. The repertoire includes more than 60,000 clones, 80% to 90% of them detected once, and under 4.5% sits in the top ten. This clonotype originated in an adult with an advanced solid tumor such as melanoma, head and neck, liver or kidney cancer. V and J are TRBV18 and TRBJ2-7, with D perhaps matching TRBD1 (6 bases). The sample here was CD4+ or CD8+ T cells sorted from blood, taken in a trial of the OX40 agonist ivuxolimab. The CDR3 DNA reads TGTGCCAGCTCACCACGACAGGAAACCTACGAGCAGTACTTC. Protein product: CASSPRQETYEQYF. The full variable domain, rest sourced from reference TRBV18 and TRBJ2-7, is NAGVMQNPRHLVRRRGQEARLRCSPMKGHSHVYWYRQLPEEGLKFMVYLQKENIIDESGMPKERFSAEFPKEGPSILRIQQVVRGDSAAYFCASSPRQETYEQYFGPGTRLTVT.